These T cell receptor beta chains were read from a single sample in a study of blood T cell repertoires in COVID-19. Produced via immunoSEQ multiplex PCR; TCRdb's table is partial and in-frame only. The sample lists tens of thousands of clones, about 80% occurring once. The sequenced sample consisted of peripheral blood. The receptor source for this set is a human donor in a cohort sampled during active COVID-19. CDR3s include the opening cysteine and the closing phenylalanine or tryptophan. D genes are given only for firm matches. Not every row has a clone size; where given, it reads once, few, many or a size class.

j_call d_call v_call clone_size cdr3_nt cdr3_aa
TRBJ2-1 NA TRBV6-2/TRBV6-3 NA TGTGCCAGCAGTCTCGCCCGGGGCTACAATGAGCAGTTCTTC CASSLARGYNEQFF
TRBJ2-2 TRBD1 TRBV7-9 NA TGTGCCAGCAGCTCCGGTTCAGGACAGGGTTACACCGGGGAGCTGTTTTTT CASSSGSGQGYTGELFF
TRBJ2-7 TRBD1 TRBV6-1 NA TGTGCCAGCAGTGACCTACAGGGGTACGAGCAGTACTTC CASSDLQGYEQYF
TRBJ1-2 TRBD1 TRBV27 NA TGTGCCAGCAGAAGACAGGGTTCTAACTATGGCTACACCTTC CASRRQGSNYGYTF
TRBJ1-2 NA TRBV14 NA TGTGCCAGCAGCCAAGAATATCCGGAGATTTATGGCTACACCTTC CASSQEYPEIYGYTF
TRBJ1-1 TRBD1 TRBV7-2 once TGTGCCAGCAGCTTGACAGGGACCGCTATCACTGAAGCTTTCTTT CASSLTGTAITEAFF
TRBJ1-5 NA TRBV15 NA TGTGCCACCTCTATTACAGGGAATCAGCCCCAGCATTTT CATSITGNQPQHF
TRBJ2-2 NA TRBV4-2 NA TGTGCCAGCAGCCAAGCCCTATTCAACACCGGGGAGCTGTTTTTT CASSQALFNTGELFF
TRBJ1-1 TRBD1 TRBV7-2 NA TGTGCCAGCAGCCCGAAGAACAGGGGTGTCCCCGAAGCTTTCTTT CASSPKNRGVPEAFF
TRBJ2-5 NA TRBV18 once TGTGCCAGCTCACCATGGGAGAGGCGGGAGACCCAGTACTTC CASSPWERRETQYF
TRBJ1-1 TRBD1 TRBV13 NA TGTGCCAGCAGCTCTACAGGGGTGGCCACTGAAGCTTTCTTT CASSSTGVATEAFF
TRBJ2-3 NA TRBV30 NA TGTGCCTGGAAGGAGGGGGCCAGCACAGATACGCAGTATTTT CAWKEGASTDTQYF
TRBJ1-2 TRBD1 TRBV9 NA TGTGCCAGCAGCAGGGGGGACAGGAATATCTTTTATGGCTACACCTTC CASSRGDRNIFYGYTF
TRBJ1-1 TRBD1 TRBV28 NA TGTGCCAGCTCTACCCTACTGGGACAGGGGGTAAACACTGAAGCTTTCTTT CASSTLLGQGVNTEAFF
TRBJ2-7 NA TRBV9 NA TGTGCCAGCAGCGTAGGAGGGGACACCTACGAGCAGTACTTC CASSVGGDTYEQYF
TRBJ1-5 NA TRBV6-6 few TGTGCCAGCAGCAACGGGGACACCAATGGGCAGCCCCAGCATTTT CASSNGDTNGQPQHF
TRBJ1-2 NA TRBV2 NA TGTGCCAGCAATATACAGGGCGGGGGCTACACCTTC CASNIQGGGYTF
TRBJ2-1 NA TRBV5-6 NA TGTGCCAGCAGCTTGCCGGACAGAGTATCCCACAATGAGCAGTTCTTC CASSLPDRVSHNEQFF
TRBJ1-2 NA TRBV6-5 few TGTGCCAGCTCAACCGGGGGGGATGGCTACACCTTC CASSTGGDGYTF
TRBJ1-3 TRBD1 TRBV19 few TGTGCCACTCAACAGGGGGCTGGAAACACCATATATTTT CATQQGAGNTIYF
TRBJ1-5 NA TRBV19 NA TGTGCCAGCCGACAGCTCAATCAGCCCCAGCATTTT CASRQLNQPQHF
TRBJ2-3 TRBD1 TRBV5-1 NA TGCGCCAGCAGCTTAGAAGGACAGGGTCGTACAGATACGCAGTATTTT CASSLEGQGRTDTQYF
TRBJ2-7 TRBD2 TRBV28 many TGTGCCAGCAGCCCACCCCGGGCTAGCGGAACCTACGAGCAGTACTTC CASSPPRASGTYEQYF
TRBJ2-3 NA TRBV30 NA TGTGCCTGGTCCGGGGACTGGAGCAGCACAGATACGCAGTATTTT CAWSGDWSSTDTQYF
TRBJ2-1 NA TRBV11-2 NA TGTGCCAGCAGCTTAGTTGCGGGAAGCTCCTACAATGAGCAGTTCTTC CASSLVAGSSYNEQFF
TRBJ2-1 TRBD2 TRBV4-1 NA TGCGCCAGCAGCCAAGATCCTAGCGGGAGTTTTCTTAGTGAGCAGTTCTTC CASSQDPSGSFLSEQFF
TRBJ1-2 NA TRBV6-5 NA TGTGCCAGCAGTTACTCGGGGCATAACTATGGCTACACCTTC CASSYSGHNYGYTF
TRBJ2-1 NA TRBV6-5 once TGTGCCAGCAGGGGCCGACAGAGCTCCTACAATGAGCAGTTCTTC CASRGRQSSYNEQFF
TRBJ2-5 TRBD2 TRBV2 NA TGTGCCACCAAAAGGAGGGGTACGGGAGGGGGAGGAGAGACCCAGTACTTC CATKRRGTGGGGETQYF
TRBJ1-1 TRBD1 TRBV29-1 NA TGCAGCGTTCGGCCCGTATACCTGACAGGGACGAACACTGAAGCTTTCTTT CSVRPVYLTGTNTEAFF
TRBJ2-6 NA TRBV4-1 NA TGCGCCAGCAGCCAAGATCGGTCGGGGGCCAACGTCCTGACTTTC CASSQDRSGANVLTF
TRBJ1-6 TRBD1 TRBV6-1 NA TGTGCCAGCAGTGAAGGACAGGGGAATTCACCCCTCCACTTT CASSEGQGNSPLHF
TRBJ1-2 NA TRBV28 NA TGTGCCAGCACCTGGAGTAACTATGGCTACACCTTC CASTWSNYGYTF
TRBJ2-7 TRBD1 TRBV7-6 NA TGTGCCAGCAGCTTGGGACAGAAAGACGAGCAGTACTTC CASSLGQKDEQYF
TRBJ1-2 NA TRBV30 NA TGTGCCTGGAGTGTTGTGGGGGCGGCGTACACCTTC CAWSVVGAAYTF
TRBJ1-5 TRBD1 TRBV19 NA TGTGCCAGTAGTCCCGGGACAGGGGAAACTCAGCCCCAGCATTTT CASSPGTGETQPQHF
TRBJ1-3 NA TRBV30 NA TGTGCCTGGAGTGTCCCCCGCGCTAGAAACACCATATATTTT CAWSVPRARNTIYF
TRBJ2-7 TRBD2 TRBV28 NA TGTGCCAGCAGTATCGGACTAGGTAGCGCCTACGAGCAGTACTTC CASSIGLGSAYEQYF
TRBJ2-7 NA TRBV11-2 NA TGTGCCAGCAGCTTAGTCCGTTTTCCCTACGAGCAGTACTTC CASSLVRFPYEQYF
TRBJ1-3 NA TRBV5-6 NA TGTGCCAGCAGCTTGGGCGGGGGGTTTGAAGACACCATATATTTT CASSLGGGFEDTIYF
TRBJ2-4 TRBD1 TRBV28 NA TGTGCCAGCAGTTTAACCGGGACAGGATATGAGAACATTCAGTACTTC CASSLTGTGYENIQYF
TRBJ2-1 NA TRBV27 few TGTGCCAGCAGTGCATCCATTATACTCCTGGATGAGCAGTTCTTC CASSASIILLDEQFF
TRBJ2-3 NA TRBV19 NA TGTGCCAGTAGTATGGTATCGACTATCACAGATACGCAGTATTTT CASSMVSTITDTQYF
TRBJ2-1 TRBD2 TRBV9 NA TGTGCCAGCAGCGCCAGCGGGAGCTCCTACAATGAGCAGTTCTTC CASSASGSSYNEQFF
TRBJ2-7 TRBD2 TRBV28 NA TGTGCCAGCAGTTCGCCGACTAGCGGAAGGGCTTACGAGCAGTACTTC CASSSPTSGRAYEQYF
TRBJ1-5 NA TRBV6-2/TRBV6-3 NA TGTGCCAGCAGTTACTTCAGTAGCAATCAGCCCCAGCATTTT CASSYFSSNQPQHF
TRBJ2-1 NA TRBV19 once TGTGCCAGTAGTTCAAGGTCGGGAATTGAGCAGTTCTTC CASSSRSGIEQFF
TRBJ2-7 TRBD2 TRBV9 NA TGTGCCAGCAGCGTTAGCGGGGTACCTCGGGTCGAGCAGTACTTC CASSVSGVPRVEQYF
TRBJ2-7 TRBD1 TRBV6-5 NA TGTGCCAGCACCCCGGGACAGCGTTCCTACGAGCAGTACTTC CASTPGQRSYEQYF
TRBJ1-6 NA TRBV7-6 few TGTGCCAGCAGCGGGGGCTGGACCGAAAATTCACCCCTCCACTTT CASSGGWTENSPLHF
TRBJ2-1 TRBD1 TRBV19 medium-sized TGTGCCAGTAGTTTCCAGGGGGCAGGCAATGAGCAGTTCTTC CASSFQGAGNEQFF
TRBJ2-7 NA TRBV30 NA TGTGCCTGGAGCAACCCCCAGGGGCGAGTGGGCTACGAGCAGTACTTC CAWSNPQGRVGYEQYF
TRBJ2-7 TRBD2 TRBV28 NA TGTGCCAGCAGTTTCGGGACTAGCGGGGCCGAGAGCTCCTACGAGCAGTACTTC CASSFGTSGAESSYEQYF
TRBJ1-1 TRBD1 TRBV25-1 NA TGTGCCAGCAGTACAGGGGCTGAAGCTTTCTTT CASSTGAEAFF
TRBJ2-7 NA TRBV27 NA TGTGCCAGCAGTCCCCTCTCCTTGGGGGACTCCTTCTACGAGCAGTACTTC CASSPLSLGDSFYEQYF